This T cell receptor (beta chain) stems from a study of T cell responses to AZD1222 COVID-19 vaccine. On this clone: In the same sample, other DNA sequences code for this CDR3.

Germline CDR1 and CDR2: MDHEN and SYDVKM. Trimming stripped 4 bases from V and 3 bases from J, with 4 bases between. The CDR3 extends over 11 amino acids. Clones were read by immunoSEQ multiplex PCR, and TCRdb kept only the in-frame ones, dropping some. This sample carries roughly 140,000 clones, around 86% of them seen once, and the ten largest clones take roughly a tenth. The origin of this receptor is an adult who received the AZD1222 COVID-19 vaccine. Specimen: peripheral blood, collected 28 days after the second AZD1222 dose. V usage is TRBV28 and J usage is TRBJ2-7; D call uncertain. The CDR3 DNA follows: TGTGCCAGCAGTTCAAACTACGAGCAGTACTTC. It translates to CASSSNYEQYF.